A single sample gave rise to the 6 T cell receptor beta chains below, sequenced in a study of cytomegalovirus exposure and HLA in healthy donors. 13 Jbeta primers and 60 Vbeta primers were used for the PCR. TCRdb's table, derived via immunoSEQ multiplex PCR, lists solely in-frame clones and lacks some. The data show 150,000 or so clones, with roughly 85% seen just once and 1.5% held by the top ten. Input material: PBMCs. The origin of the receptors is a male donor in good health and CMV-seronegative.

This chain uses TRBV5-6 with TRBJ2-3, with D perhaps matching TRBD2 (6 bases). CDR3 length: 14 residues. V was cut by 0 bases and J by 6 bases, with 11 bases left in between. Per germline, CDR1 SGHDT and CDR2 YYEEEE. CDR3 coding DNA: TGTGCCAGCAGCTTGGCTAGCGCCTGGGATACGCAGTATTTT. It yields the protein CASSLASAWDTQYF. The complete variable domain, with remaining parts taken from reference TRBV5-6 and TRBJ2-3, reads DAGVTQSPTHLIKTRGQQVTLRCSPKSGHDTVSWYQQALGQGPQFIFQYYEEEERQRGNFPDRFSGHQFPNYSSELNVNALLLGDSALYLCASSLASAWDTQYFGPGTRLTVL.

The J gene is TRBJ2-7, the V gene TRBV6-1, with a weak D call TRBD1 (5 bases). This CDR3 contains 12 residues. CDR1 MNHNS and CDR2 SASEGT come from the germline V gene. V shed 7 bases and J shed 3 bases, with 10 bases lying between them. The CDR3 is CASIGDSYEQYF. CDR3 DNA: TGTGCCAGCATCGGAGACAGCTACGAGCAGTACTTC.

This chain connects TRBV10-2 to TRBJ2-3; TRBD2 matches 8 bases. The J segment lost 2 bases and the V segment lost 7 bases, leaving 14 bases of the junction unmatched. CDR1 is WSHSY and CDR2 is SAAADI in the germline V gene. The CDR3 sequence is 17 residues long. The CDR3 DNA follows: TGCGCCAGCAAGGTGGGGTCGGGGGGGCCCAACACAGATACGCAGTATTTT. It encodes CASKVGSGGPNTDTQYF.

This chain connects TRBV6-1 to TRBJ1-2, with 10 bases lining up with TRBD1. CDR3 length equals 14 residues. The ends lost 3 bases at V and 7 bases at J; junction bases unmatched: 5. The germline gives CDR1 MNHNS, CDR2 SASEGT. The DNA for the CDR3 is TGTGCCAGCAGTGAGGGGACAGGGGTGGCTGGCTACACCTTC. This encodes CASSEGTGVAGYTF.

The chain uses TRBV6-6 and TRBJ2-7, with D possibly TRBD2 on 5 matching bases. Trimming cost V 2 bases and J 1 base, with 12 bases left between them. In germline, CDR1 is MNHNY, CDR2 SVGAGI (reference sequence). This CDR3 region has 15 residues. DNA of the CDR3: TGTGCCAGCAGTTACCACACCGGGAAGTCCTACGAGCAGTACTTC. Translated: CASSYHTGKSYEQYF.

The V and J genes are TRBV30 and TRBJ2-6; no definite D call. The CDR3 is 15 amino acids. The germline V gene encodes CDR1 GTSNPN and CDR2 SVGIG (reference sequence). V was clipped by 0 bases and J by 0 bases, with 6 bases between them. The CDR3 DNA sequence: TGTGCCTGGAGTGTATTCAGCTCTGGGGCCAACGTCCTGACTTTC. Protein product: CAWSVFSSGANVLTF.